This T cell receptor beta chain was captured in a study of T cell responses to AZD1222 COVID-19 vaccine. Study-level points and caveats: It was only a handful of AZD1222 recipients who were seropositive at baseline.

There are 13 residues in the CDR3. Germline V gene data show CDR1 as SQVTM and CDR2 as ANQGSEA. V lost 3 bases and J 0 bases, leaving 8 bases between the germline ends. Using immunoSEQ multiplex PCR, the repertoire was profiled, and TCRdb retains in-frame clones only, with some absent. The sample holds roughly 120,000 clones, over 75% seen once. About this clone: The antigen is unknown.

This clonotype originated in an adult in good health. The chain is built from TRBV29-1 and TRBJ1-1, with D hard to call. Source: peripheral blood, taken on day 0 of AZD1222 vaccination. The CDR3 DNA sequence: TGCAGCGTTGAGGAGGCCCTGAACACTGAAGCTTTCTTT. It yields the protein CSVEEALNTEAFF.